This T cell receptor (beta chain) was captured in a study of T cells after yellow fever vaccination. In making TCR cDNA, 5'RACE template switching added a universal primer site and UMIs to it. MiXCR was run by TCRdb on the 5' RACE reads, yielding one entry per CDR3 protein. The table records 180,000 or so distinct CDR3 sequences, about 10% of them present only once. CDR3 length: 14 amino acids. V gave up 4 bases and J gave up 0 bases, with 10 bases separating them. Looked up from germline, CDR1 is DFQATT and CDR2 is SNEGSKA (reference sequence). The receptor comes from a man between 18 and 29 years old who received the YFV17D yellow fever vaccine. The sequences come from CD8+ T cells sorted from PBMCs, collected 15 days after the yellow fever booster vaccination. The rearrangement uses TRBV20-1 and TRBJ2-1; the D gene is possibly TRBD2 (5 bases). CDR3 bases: TGCAGTGCTAATCTAGCTGACTCCTACAATGAGCAGTTCTTC. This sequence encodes CSANLADSYNEQFF.